Following are 29 T cell receptor beta chains from one sample sequenced in a study of T cell responses to AZD1222 COVID-19 vaccine. Method: immunoSEQ multiplex PCR; TCRdb's copy keeps in-frame clones and lacks some. The sample includes tens of thousands of clones, more than 70% of them seen just once. The specimen was peripheral blood, collected 28 days after the second AZD1222 dose. The receptors here all came from an adult who received the AZD1222 COVID-19 vaccine.

This clone was seen more than once but under ten times. The chain has TRBV5-1 and TRBJ2-1; D uncertain. V was trimmed by 0 bases and J by 9 bases, leaving 10 bases between them. Germline V gives CDR1 SGHRS, CDR2 YFSETQ. The CDR3 has 13 residues. The CDR3 sequence: CASSLVSASEQFF. The CDR3 region has the DNA TGCGCCAGCAGCTTGGTATCGGCGAGTGAGCAGTTCTTC.

The J gene is TRBJ2-7, the V gene TRBV5-4, with 7 bases aligning to TRBD1. This CDR3 region has 17 residues. V dropped 1 base and J dropped 3; count of bases not matched to a gene: 13. In germline, CDR1 is SGHNT, CDR2 YYREEE (reference sequence). CDR3 bases: TGTGCCAGCAGCTTGAACCCTTCCGGGACAGTCCTCTACGAGCAGTACTTC. It specifies CASSLNPSGTVLYEQYF.

The J gene is TRBJ1-2, the V gene TRBV5-5, with no clear D. CDR3 length equals 13 residues. Germline values: CDR1 SGHKS, CDR2 YYEKEE (reference sequence). V lost 5 bases and J 8 bases, leaving 16 bases between the germline ends. The CDR3 region is CASSTVAGSGYTF. The CDR3 DNA is TGTGCCAGCAGTACGGTCGCCGGGAGCGGCTACACCTTC.

This chain connects TRBV9 to TRBJ1-3; D is uncertain. Trimming took off 2 bases at V and 4 bases at J, with 19 bases between the two ends. The CDR3 length is 17 residues. Per germline, CDR1 SGDLS and CDR2 YYNGEE. The CDR3 here is CASSVTDKILSGNTIYF. The CDR3 nucleotides read TGTGCCAGCAGCGTTACAGATAAGATCCTTTCGGGAAACACCATATATTTT.

The count of this clone is one. The V call is TRBV7-3, the J call TRBJ2-4, with D unclear. V lost 1 base to trimming and J lost 7 bases, with 11 bases between them. The CDR3 has 14 amino acids. From germline, CDR1 is SGHTA and CDR2 FQGTGA. CDR3 amino acids: CASSLSGWSNIQYF. CDR3 DNA sequence: TGTGCCAGCAGCTTAAGTGGGTGGTCGAACATTCAGTACTTC.

Only one count was recorded for this clone. The rearrangement joins TRBV20-1 to TRBJ2-1; D unresolved. This CDR3 has 10 residues. CDR1 DFQATT and CDR2 SNEGSKA come from the germline V gene (reference sequence). V lost 5 bases, J lost 9 bases, and 8 bases lay in between. This chain's CDR3 is CSAHGREQFF. In DNA form, the CDR3 reads TGCAGTGCTCATGGACGTGAGCAGTTCTTC.

The chain couples TRBV7-9 to TRBJ1-1, with TRBD1 identical over 11 bases. Trimming cost V 5 bases and J 5 bases; bases outside gene matches: 10. Looked up from germline, CDR1 is SEHNR and CDR2 is FQNEAQ (reference sequence). The CDR3 extends over 16 amino acids. CDR3 DNA sequence: TGTGCCAGCAGCCACCCCTCCGGGACAGGGGGTACTGAAGCTTTCTTT. It codes for CASSHPSGTGGTEAFF.

V gene TRBV6-5 combines with J gene TRBJ2-1; no definite D call. V lost 6 bases and J 7 bases, leaving 10 bases between the germline ends. Germline CDR1 MNHEY, CDR2 SVGAGI. CDR3 length: 12 residues. DNA of the CDR3: TGTGCCAGCAGCTTAGGAGCAAATGAGCAGTTCTTC. It translates to CASSLGANEQFF.

The gene calls are TRBV9 and TRBJ1-2; D may be TRBD1 (5 bases). Germline CDR1 is SGDLS and CDR2 is YYNGEE. Deletions cut 2 bases from V and 1 base from J, with 9 bases between. The CDR3 is 14 residues long. The CDR3 bases are TGTGCCAGCAGCGTGCAGGGAGGTAACTATGGCTACACCTTC. Its translation is CASSVQGGNYGYTF. Filled out from reference TRBV9 and TRBJ1-2, the complete variable domain reads DSGVTQTPKHLITATGQRVTLRCSPRSGDLSVYWYQQSLDQGLQFLIQYYNGEERAKGNILERFSAQQFPDLHSELNLSSLELGDSALYFCASSVQGGNYGYTFGSGTRLTVV.

V usage is TRBV5-6 and J usage is TRBJ1-2; no clear D. Germline V gene data show CDR1 as SGHDT and CDR2 as YYEEEE. V was pared by 4 bases and J by 6 bases, with 16 bases between. The CDR3 loop spans 14 amino acids. CDR3 bases: TGTGCCAGCAGCACGGACGTGGGCTGGGATGGCTACACCTTC. Amino acids: CASSTDVGWDGYTF.

The rearrangement links TRBV6-5 to TRBJ2-7; D not certain. This CDR3 has 13 amino acids. V dropped 8 bases and J dropped 5 bases, with 16 bases sitting between them. Looked up from germline, CDR1 is MNHEY and CDR2 is SVGAGI. CDR3 sequence reads: CASAPGAGDEQYV. The CDR3 nucleotides read TGTGCCAGCGCCCCAGGTGCTGGAGACGAGCAGTACGTC.

V is TRBV28 and J is TRBJ2-3; TRBD1 matches at 8 bases. Germline CDR1 and CDR2: MDHEN and SYDVKM. This CDR3 contains 16 residues. V shed 2 bases, J shed 4 bases, and the junction held 8 bases outside the gene matches. In DNA form, the CDR3 reads TGTGCCAGCAGTTTACAGGGGGCGCATTTAGCAGATACGCAGTATTTT. Translating gives CASSLQGAHLADTQYF.

The chain joins TRBV7-3 to TRBJ2-7; D gene unclear. The V gene lost 2 bases and the J gene lost 2 bases, with 7 bases spanning the gap. Germline V gene lookup returns CDR1 SGHTA and CDR2 FQGTGA. The CDR3 extends over 13 amino acids. The CDR3 DNA sequence: TGTGCCAGCAGCTTATTAGAGACCTACGAGCAGTACTTC. Amino acid sequence: CASSLLETYEQYF.

Points on this clone: The junction departs from germline at one end; a sequencing error may be responsible. The rearrangement uses TRBV6-2 or TRBV6-3 and TRBJ2-5; a possible D gene is TRBD1 (5 bases). CDR1 MNHEY and CDR2 SVGEGT come from the germline V gene. The CDR3 length is 12 residues. The CDR3 region has the DNA TGTGCCAGCAGTAACTCAGGGTATACCCAGTACTTC. It codes for CASSNSGYTQYF.

This rearrangement joins TRBV14 to TRBJ1-1; D call uncertain. The germline gives CDR1 SGHDN, CDR2 FVKESK. V was clipped by 0 bases and J by 0 bases, with 2 bases between them. The CDR3 is made up of 13 amino acids. The CDR3: CASSQDLNTEAFF. CDR3 DNA: TGTGCCAGCAGCCAAGATCTGAACACTGAAGCTTTCTTT.

The genes are TRBV11-1 and TRBJ2-1, with D uncertain. Germline loops: CDR1 SGHAT, CDR2 FQDESV (reference sequence). Trimming pared 1 base from V and 3 bases from J, leaving 10 bases between. The CDR3 runs to 15 residues. In DNA, the CDR3 is TGTGCCAGCAGCTTAGTGGGCGTGGGCTACAATGAGCAGTTCTTC. This sequence encodes CASSLVGVGYNEQFF.

J is TRBJ2-5 and V is TRBV10-3, with 10 bases matching TRBD2. The CDR3 runs 15 residues. V lost 6 bases to trimming and J lost 1 base; unmatched junction nucleotides: 5. Germline V gene lookup returns CDR1 ENHRY and CDR2 SYGVKD. The CDR3 DNA reads TGTGCCATCAGGCAGCGGGGGGGGATCCAAGAGACCCAGTACTTC. This translates into CAIRQRGGIQETQYF.

This chain links TRBV7-3 with TRBJ2-2, with 10 bases identical to TRBD1. Unmatched junction bases numbered 9, after V lost 5 bases and J lost 6 bases. The germline gives CDR1 SGHTA, CDR2 FQGTGA. The CDR3 totals 16 residues. The CDR3 DNA reads as TGTGCCAGCAGCAGACAGGGGGCGACGGTTGCCGGGGAGCTGTTTTTT. Translating it yields CASSRQGATVAGELFF.

This clone showed up just once. The J gene is TRBJ2-1, the V gene TRBV24-1; no clear D. V lost 3 bases, J lost 0 bases, and 11 bases lay in between. The CDR3 has 16 residues. CDR1 KGHDR and CDR2 SFDVKD come from the germline V gene. The CDR3 bases are TGTGCCACCAGTGATCGGGCCTCCCTCTCCTACAATGAGCAGTTCTTC. Translating it yields CATSDRASLSYNEQFF.

The chain employs TRBV6-6 and TRBJ2-7; no definite D call. Germline CDR1 is MNHNY and CDR2 is SVGAGI (reference sequence). CDR3 length: 12 amino acids. Trimming removed 0 bases at V and 4 bases at J, with 4 bases between. CDR3 loop: CASSYSEYEQYV. The CDR3 DNA reads TGTGCCAGCAGTTACTCAGAGTACGAGCAGTACGTC.

The rearrangement links TRBV30 to TRBJ2-7, with TRBD1 identical over 9 bases. The V gene's germline CDR1 is GTSNPN and CDR2 SVGIG (reference sequence). CDR3 length: 14 residues. The J segment lost 2 bases and the V segment lost 0 bases, leaving 2 bases of the junction unmatched. The CDR3 sequence: CAWSVGTGPYEQYF. DNA of the CDR3: TGTGCCTGGAGTGTAGGGACAGGGCCCTACGAGCAGTACTTC.

In DNA form, the CDR3 reads TGTGCCAGCAGTTTTCCTGGCCAAGAGACCCAGTACTTC. Translating it yields CASSFPGQETQYF. The chain is built from TRBV12-3 or TRBV12-4 and TRBJ2-5, with D uncertain. CDR3 length: 13 amino acids. Trimming stripped 3 bases from V and 1 base from J, with 6 bases between.

J is TRBJ2-1 and V is TRBV19; D is perhaps TRBD1 (6 bases). Trimming pared 7 bases from V and 6 bases from J, leaving 13 bases between. CDR3 length: 13 residues. Germline V CDR1 and CDR2: LNHDA, SQIVND (reference sequence). The chain's CDR3 is CASKPTGTNEQFF. DNA of the CDR3: TGTGCCAGTAAGCCGACAGGTACCAATGAGCAGTTCTTC.

This clone is a singleton in its sample. CDR3 region: CASSLRGGRADTQYF. The CDR3 region has the DNA TGTGCCAGCAGCTTGCGAGGGGGGCGGGCAGATACGCAGTATTTT. The chain uses TRBV5-8 and TRBJ2-3; D might be TRBD1 or TRBD2, each matching 6 bases. The CDR3 totals 15 residues. Looked up from germline, CDR1 is SGHTS and CDR2 is YDEGEE. The ends were cut back, 1 base at V and 4 bases at J, with 13 bases in the middle.

CDR3 DNA: TGTGCCAGCAGCTTCCAGGGGTCCTACGAGCAGTACTTC. As protein: CASSFQGSYEQYF. V is TRBV7-9 and J is TRBJ2-7, with a weak D call TRBD1 (6 bases). Looked up from germline, CDR1 is SEHNR and CDR2 is FQNEAQ (reference sequence). The CDR3 is 13 amino acids. Trimming shortened V by 3 bases and J by 1 base, and 7 bases separated the two germline ends.

V is TRBV6-4 and J is TRBJ1-1; D gene unclear. Trimming removed 5 bases at V and 1 base at J, with 11 bases between. The CDR3 extends over 14 amino acids. Germline assignment: CDR1 MRHNA and CDR2 SNTAGT. The CDR3 DNA is TGTGCCAGCAGTTTGTCCAGAAAGAACACTGAAGCTTTCTTT. It codes for CASSLSRKNTEAFF.

This clone has only one observation. The gene calls are TRBV4-1 and TRBJ2-7; the match to TRBD1 covers 9 bases. There are 16 residues in the CDR3. Unmatched junction bases numbered 9, after V lost 0 bases and J lost 6 bases. The germline gives CDR1 MGHRA, CDR2 YSYEKL. The CDR3 bases are TGCGCCAGCAGCCAAGATGGGGGGGGACAGGGTCGCGAGCAGTACTTC. Encoded protein: CASSQDGGGQGREQYF.

The chain carries TRBV11-2 and TRBJ1-2; D is possibly TRBD1 (5 bases). The V end was cut by 5 bases, the J end by 2 bases, with 9 bases between. CDR3 length equals 13 residues. The germline gives CDR1 SGHAT, CDR2 FQNNGV. The CDR3 DNA reads TGTGCCAGCAGCCGGGACCGGAACTATGGCTACACCTTC. It specifies CASSRDRNYGYTF. Complete variable domain (other parts from reference TRBV11-2 and TRBJ1-2): EAGVAQSPRYKIIEKRQSVAFWCNPISGHATLYWYQQILGQGPKLLIQFQNNGVVDDSQLPKDRFSAERLKGVDSTLKIQPAKLEDSAVYLCASSRDRNYGYTFGSGTRLTVV.

V and J are TRBV5-1 and TRBJ2-6, with a tentative D call TRBD1 (6 bases). CDR1 and CDR2 (germline): SGHRS, YFSETQ. This CDR3 comprises 18 residues. V shed 5 bases and J shed 2 bases, with 20 bases lying between them. In DNA, the CDR3 is TGCGCCAGCAGGCCTCCCGCGGCAGGGGTAACTGGGGCCAACGTCCTGACTTTC. It encodes CASRPPAAGVTGANVLTF.